Following are 3 T cell receptor beta chains from one sample sequenced in a study of blood T cell repertoires in COVID-19. Only in-frame clones appear in the TCRdb table, and some are missing; sequencing was by immunoSEQ multiplex PCR. The table records some 270,000 clones, about 85% of them present only once. Sequencing was done on a sample of peripheral blood. These receptors all stem from a human donor with COVID-19, enrolled during active disease. The donor label of this sample is uncertain.

The chain combines TRBV5-6 with TRBJ1-5; D not resolved. The CDR3 is 13 residues long. Between the trimmed V and J ends, which lost 3 bases and 5 bases, there was a span of 9 bases. The germline gives CDR1 SGHDT, CDR2 YYEEEE. The CDR3: CASSWALDQPQHF. CDR3 coding DNA: TGTGCCAGCAGCTGGGCCCTCGATCAGCCCCAGCATTTT. Together with reference TRBV5-6 and TRBJ1-5, the CDR3 gives the full variable domain: DAGVTQSPTHLIKTRGQQVTLRCSPKSGHDTVSWYQQALGQGPQFIFQYYEEEERQRGNFPDRFSGHQFPNYSSELNVNALLLGDSALYLCASSWALDQPQHFGDGTRLSIL.

A single count supports this clone. The rearrangement links TRBV11-1 to TRBJ2-5; 7 bases are a match to TRBD1. CDR1 SGHAT and CDR2 FQDESV come from the germline V gene (reference sequence). The CDR3 totals 15 residues. Losses at the gene ends were 5 bases for V and 5 bases for J; bases not matched to a gene: 11. The CDR3 DNA reads TGTGCCAGCAGCCCGCGCGAGGGGGCGGGTGAGACCCAGTACTTC. Its protein is CASSPREGAGETQYF.

The chain uses TRBV19 and TRBJ2-7; a weak D match, TRBD1 (6 bases). Trimming took off 4 bases at V and 2 bases at J, with 24 bases between the two ends. The CDR3 spans 18 residues. Germline V gene sequence: CDR1 LNHDA, CDR2 SQIVND (reference sequence). DNA of the CDR3: TGTGCCAGTAGTAGCCAGATTCGACAGGTGGGGCTTCCCTACGAGCAGTACTTC. This translates into CASSSQIRQVGLPYEQYF.